This T cell receptor beta chain was found in a study of T cell repertoires in cytomegalovirus infection. Turning to the study itself: The study used recently identified HLA-C-restricted and well-studied HLA-B-restricted CMV epitopes. The public TCR beta signatures pointed to both CMV infection and matching HLA type.

In this sample, this clonotype turned up a few times. No antigen is known for it. TCRdb independently ran MiXCR on the reads; one entry per CDR3 protein. The sample yields some 320,000 distinct CDR3 sequences, 25% to 30% seen once. The CDR3 is 16 residues long. Trimming took off 2 bases at V and 1 base at J, with 14 bases between the two ends. CDR1 SGHKS and CDR2 YYEKEE come from the germline V gene (reference sequence). General study points: Identification of carriers of CMV plus the relevant HLA was achieved through cumulative public TCR beta family frequency.

This chain links TRBV5-5 with TRBJ2-3; tentatively, D is TRBD2 (5 bases). Sequencing was performed on cultured PBMCs, taken from culture after CMV antigen stimulation. The source is a human donor in good health (CMV status not recorded). Some clones in this sample may be carry-over from other donors' samples. The CDR3 region has the DNA TGTGCCAGCAGCTTTGAGGGAATCTCCGGCACAGATACGCAGTATTTT. Its protein is CASSFEGISGTDTQYF. The full variable domain, in which reference TRBV5-5 and TRBJ2-3 provide the parts outside the CDR3, is DAGVTQSPTHLIKTRGQQVTLRCSPISGHKSVSWYQQVLGQGPQFIFQYYEKEERGRGNFPDRFSARQFPNYSSELNVNALLLGDSALYLCASSFEGISGTDTQYFGPGTRLTVL.